The source of this T cell receptor (beta chain) is a study of cytomegalovirus exposure and HLA in healthy donors (dated by TCRdb to about 2017). Context from the whole study: According to an earlier analysis of 550 to 700 of the donors, about 190 million T cells yielded approximately 120 million unique TCR beta sequences and approximately 280 Gb of sequence data. An early release that covered some 630 HLA-typed donors contained around 300 gigabases of sequencing data and roughly 84 million unique TCR sequences. Among the roughly 380 genotyped donors, approximately 76% belonged to the genetic ancestry cluster associated with self-reported Caucasian donors. The study aimed to test whether cataloging public T cell receptors could reveal signatures of past pathogen exposure. The study used immunosequencing to profile the T cell repertoires of about 670 subjects and linked those repertoires to cytomegalovirus serostatus. A separate validation cohort of roughly 130 different subjects was used in addition to the approximately 670-subject first cohort. To predict cytomegalovirus infection status, the study brought together high-throughput TCR immunosequencing, statistical association of individual TCRs with disease status, and machine learning. A later analysis re-examined previously published TCR beta repertoires from about 700 donors and added high-resolution HLA genotyping to investigate patterns of TCR occurrence. The later analysis used no new phenotypic data to find candidate immune exposures, relying instead on TCR beta sequences and their occurrence across donors. To decide whether each TCR beta V gene segment behaved as functional or pseudogenic, an earlier analysis of some 600 of the donors relied on high-throughput TCR beta sequencing. Alongside the repertoire data, information on donor age, sex, ethnicity and CMV serostatus was compiled. A later genetic analysis used genome-wide SNP genotypes for 398 of the 666 donors, treating that subset as a discovery cohort. Every discovery cohort repertoire had been produced on one sequencing platform. Class I and class II HLA loci were covered by the typing at four-digit resolution. Typing coverage differed by locus: A, B, C, DRB1 and DQB1 were typed in roughly 629-630 donors, DQA1 in approximately 520, DPA1 in 606, and DPB1 in just under 480. Because of strong linkage in the cohort, four to six DR-DQ haplotypes were treated as single units for association and clustering. On average, 235,054 unique TCR beta nucleotide sequences were sequenced per donor among about 400 genotyped donors of the cohort, with around 19% of those sequences being non-productive. General findings and caveats noted by the study authors: A later analysis found that HLA-associated TCR beta chains were more clonally expanded and had lower generation probabilities than equally common non-associated chains. In an earlier analysis of around 600 of the donors, most TCR beta V segments appeared in productive rearrangements about 87% or about 30% of the time, broadly matching IMGT annotations. Correlated functional status among segregating V segments might be attributable to linkage disequilibrium, but an unknown experimental factor could not be ruled out. It was suggested by the authors that the approach could potentially be generalized to other disease states and immunological phenotypes. CMV serostatus was the only immune exposure information available for the cohort. According to a later analysis, most CMV-associated TCR beta chains appeared to be HLA-restricted, and the HLA associations seemed to be driven largely by CMV exposure. Some IMGT-functional V segments, including TRBV6-2 and TRBV6-3, could not be told apart with the 87-base-pair reads, so those segments were excluded. A few of the identified cytomegalovirus-associated TCR beta chains were confirmed in vitro to be specific for cytomegalovirus antigens. Because some donors lacked HLA typing at each locus, the association tests relied only on the typed subset. A further reported finding was that TCR beta sequences accurately predicted the HLA-A and HLA-B alleles for most subjects in the first cohort. In a later analysis, several top co-occurrence clusters were reported to appear linked to parvovirus B19, influenza, CMV and Epstein-Barr virus. In a later analysis, some 18,000 TCR beta sequences were associated with specific HLA alleles at a false discovery rate of 0.05. In a later analysis, TCR association rates were found to vary across HLA loci, with the most associated TCRs seen for DRB1 alleles and the fewest for HLA-C alleles. A later genetic analysis reported fewer N-insertions in productive TCRs among donors in an Asian-associated ancestry cluster than the roughly 620-donor mean. When HLA alleles, especially DR and DQ, strongly co-occurred, TCR associations were difficult to assign to individual alleles. The sequencing pipeline was judged likely to have produced a cluster of highly shared sequence variants as a technical artifact. About 17 rarely observed V segments, including chromosome 9 orphons, were excluded from the earlier analysis of a few hundred of the donors because counts were too low. The study gave a list of 150 to 200 TCR beta chains associated with cytomegalovirus. Presence/absence analyses assumed roughly uniform sequencing depth across donors, an assumption that may not hold. A later genetic analysis associated a missense DCLRE1C variant with V-gene and J-gene trimming of TCR beta chains, and an independent cohort replicated the association. Cytomegalovirus status was reported to be diagnosed by the classifier with high specificity and sensitivity in both the original and validation cohorts. While some public TCRs were present in many individuals, most TCR sequences turned up only very rarely across donors. The cohort was sequenced for TCR beta chains only, and without alpha or paired-chain data the features that could be detected were limited.

Library prep was done by the immunoSEQ multiplex PCR assay. The multiplex PCR relied on a mix of 60 forward primers for TCR Vbeta segments and 13 reverse primers for TCR Jbeta segments. Amplification of the CDR3 region of rearranged TCR beta genes was performed with a multiplex PCR assay on genomic DNA. On the Illumina HiSeq System, the amplified TCR beta libraries were sequenced as 87-base-pair reads. Turning to the authors' computational methods: A later analysis counted about 82 million unique TCR beta chains across the 650 to 700 repertoires, and roughly 10 million of these chains were shared by at least two donors. Raw reads were error-corrected and collapsed into unique sequences with a nearest-neighbor algorithm that merged closely related sequences to remove PCR and sequencing errors. To assign V, D and J gene segments, CDR3 sequences were aligned to IMGT reference sequences. For a sequence to be retained, at least a six-nucleotide match to both a V gene segment and a J gene segment was required. A rearrangement was called productive if the CDR3 had no stop codons and remained in frame with V and J, and every other rearrangement was called non-productive. Following IMGT convention, CDR3 was defined as the stretch from the second conserved V-encoded cysteine up to the conserved J-encoded phenylalanine. Sequences without an unambiguous match to a single V gene segment were excluded from the earlier analysis of 587 of the donors. An earlier analysis of roughly 590 of the donors called V segments functional above 56.7% productive rearrangements and segregating when the between-donor standard deviation exceeded 5%. To diagnose cytomegalovirus status from the catalog of TCR beta chain sequences, a statistical classification framework was built. In a later analysis, TCR nucleotide sequences were compared against IMGT/GENE-DB human TR gene sequences so that V and J genes could be assigned. In a later analysis, CDR3 sequences and most-parsimonious VDJ recombination scenarios were assigned using the TCRdist pipeline. A later analysis defined each TCR beta chain by its CDR3 amino acid sequence plus V-gene family, and excluded reads lacking a unique V-gene family. To address suspected cross-contamination and a sequencing artifact, a later analysis removed some 620 highly shared, low-generation-probability nucleotide sequences. For each public chain, a later analysis derived a clonal expansion index from normalized ranks of inferred template counts within each repertoire. A later analysis computed generation probabilities with a VDJ recombination model fitted to out-of-frame rearrangements, and checked the results against IGoR. Hypergeometric tests were used in a later analysis to score TCR-TCR, TCR-HLA and TCR-CMV co-occurrence, with a repertoire-size bias correction applied to the TCR pairs. In a later analysis, false discovery rates were estimated by permuting HLA or CMV assignments 20 times. In a later analysis, co-occurring TCRs were grouped using DBSCAN, and TCRdist sequence similarity was added for clustering within HLA-allele-positive subsets. Repertoires with fewer than 30,000 or more than 120,000 public chains were left out of co-occurrence clustering, as were a handful of repertoires with anomalous nucleotide sharing. Drawn from immuneACCESS, this table holds only the in-frame rearrangements with V and J called that TCRdb kept. Clones are partly lost; checked studies trace under half to an unresolved V gene and leave the rest unexplained. That table gives V, J and clone size, and the DNA gave D and trimming. This sample lists roughly 150,000 clones; about 84% were detected once. The top ten hold around 6.6% of the sample.

The cohort comprised approximately 700 healthy bone marrow donors. All cohort members were sampled while nominally healthy, although unrecorded immune exposures were likely present. The donor tested CMV seropositive and was one of the 289 seropositive cohort members. Each donor provided a peripheral blood sample, and peripheral blood mononuclear cells were used for TCR beta sequencing. Genomic DNA extraction from the blood cell samples was performed with the Qiagen DNeasy Blood Extraction Kit. In regard to this clone: No cognate antigen has been identified for it. Base qualities were left out, and no much larger clone turns up one base away.

CDR3 length: 18 amino acids, cysteine to phenylalanine. Just the 54-base CDR3 DNA is kept, in frame starting at base 1. Taken from the germline V gene, the CDR1 and CDR2 loops are MGHRA and YSYEKL. V loses 0 bases of germline sequence and J loses 2 bases, and the interval between the two ends is 16 bases. Sequencing input: PBMCs. The TCR originated in a woman aged 40-49 years in good health and CMV-seropositive. The chain couples TRBV4-1 to TRBJ2-2; the D gene is perhaps TRBD2, from 6 matching bases. For the CDR3, the sequence is CASSQDHSLRDNTGELFF. In nucleotides, the sequence is TGCGCCAGCAGCCAAGATCATAGTTTGCGGGACAACACCGGGGAGCTGTTTTTT.